This T cell receptor beta chain was captured by sequencing in a study of identical twins (dated by TCRdb to 2016 to 2017). Turning to the overall study: TCR alpha and beta repertoires from monozygotic twins, unrelated adults of various ages and cord blood were deep-sequenced to test whether fetal clonotypes persist. To rule out contamination, the twin experiments were replicated at different times with different library preparation protocols. Summary of the overall study and its limitations: Because the same donors could not be followed over many years, the conclusions relied on cross-sectional statistical analysis. Excess twin sharing in beta out-of-frame sequences was weaker because fewer shared sequences lowered the signal-to-noise ratio. Out-of-frame TCR alpha sharing in monozygotic twins was systematically underestimated by recombination models, whereas sharing between unrelated individuals was in agreement with the recombination models. Fewer insertions were carried by abundant cord blood beta clonotypes, a similar but weaker trend appeared in young adult naive repertoires, and no such trend appeared in memory repertoires. Invariant T cells such as MAIT and iNKT could partly confound zero-insertion analyses, although diverse VJ usage argued against such confounding for most clonotypes. Compared with coincidental sharing between unrelated individuals, out-of-frame TCR alpha sequences shared between twins had an excess of sequences with low generation probability.

Preparation of the library involved 5' RACE. TCRdb lists the instrument as Illumina HiSeq 2000. A universal primer binding site was added through template switching, and the final cDNA carried a unique molecular identifier so that TCR cDNA molecules could be counted accurately. Specific primers in the conserved constant-segment region were used to synthesize first-strand cDNA for the TCR alpha and beta chains. To control for contamination, each cDNA library was double barcoded with a SMART-Mk sample barcode plus Illumina barcodes. Two successive PCR steps introduced TruSeq adapter sequences along with Illumina sample barcodes. TCR alpha and beta cDNA libraries were sequenced on the Illumina HiSeq platform with custom primers. Concerning the study's data processing: Raw reads were processed with MiGEC to extract unique molecular identifiers, and MiXCR was used to determine CDR3 positions. Recombination models were inferred per individual with the repgenHMM and IGoR tools using an EM algorithm. Shared clonotypes were analyzed with the tcR package in R, and sharing was normalized by the product of cloneset sizes. To study raw recombination free of thymic and clonal selection effects, out-of-frame nonproductive sequences were analyzed. The public reads were reanalyzed by TCRdb: fastp trimming at Q25, MiXCR alignment, in-frame beta chains only. CDR3 protein sequences are deduplicated, and each keeps its most common genes and DNA. These V and J calls originate from TCRdb's pipeline instead of the authors' own analysis. Counted in this sample were hundreds of thousands of distinct CDR3 sequences; about 8% of them appeared once. The ten biggest clones cover approximately 2% of the sample.

With respect to this clonotype: Its antigen has not been determined. No much larger clone is present one base from it, and per-base qualities are unavailable.

The germline V gene provides CDR1 KGHSH and CDR2 LQKENI. From the cysteine through the phenylalanine, the CDR3 covers 15 amino acids. The read is trimmed to its CDR3 DNA, 45 bases read in frame from base 1. V sheds 3 bases and J sheds 0 bases, leaving 10 bases between their ends. Only healthy Caucasian donors were included. Three pairs of female monozygotic twins, all aged about 18 to 29 years, were included in the twin cohort. Using Miltenyi CD45RO+ enrichment and human naive T-cell isolation kits, memory (CD45RO+) and naive T cells were isolated from PBMC. This sample was shared with a second study, whose subject was yellow fever vaccine responses in identical twins. That second publication adds: The authors reported that the T cell response to vaccination in identical twins appeared partly convergent and partly personalized. In the study, vaccine-responding T cell clones were precisely tracked in identical twins.

The source material was memory (CD45RO+) T cells sorted from blood. In light of the paper, this sample's cell subset or site label describes: CD45RO+ enriched T cells. This clonotype was sampled from a woman aged 18-30 years in good health. Here the chain combines TRBV18 and TRBJ2-3; a tentative D match to TRBD1 spans 6 bases. The DNA sequence is given as TGTGCCAGCTCACCCGGACAGCTTAGCACAGATACGCAGTATTTT. Its protein is CASSPGQLSTDTQYF.